This is a list of T cell receptor beta chains from one sample in a study of cytomegalovirus exposure and HLA in healthy donors. The assay was immunoSEQ multiplex PCR, and TCRdb's table has in-frame clones only and misses some. This listing includes 200,000 to 250,000 clones. Sequences were obtained from PBMCs. The receptors were gathered from a woman in her 30s in good health and CMV-seropositive. Both conserved end residues are part of each CDR3. Each record gives: D gene, V gene, J gene, CDR3 DNA, CDR3 protein. D genes are given only for firm matches.

>-|TRBV7-2|TRBJ2-5
TGTGCCAGCAGCTTAGTGGGAGGAGAGACCCAGTACTTC
CASSLVGGETQYF
>TRBD1|TRBV5-1|TRBJ1-2
TGCGCCAGCAGCGACCTCGGACAGGGAGACTATGGCTACACCTTC
CASSDLGQGDYGYTF
>-|TRBV5-1|TRBJ1-2
TGCGCCAGCAGACAGGCAAGTCCCTATGGCTACACCTTC
CASRQASPYGYTF
>-|TRBV7-9|TRBJ2-1
TGTGCCAGCAGCTTAGGTCGGGAGCAGTTCTTC
CASSLGREQFF
>TRBD2|TRBV5-1|TRBJ2-7
TGCGCCAGCACTGAGCGGGGGCCGGGGGGGCAGTACTTC
CASTERGPGGQYF
>TRBD2|TRBV9|TRBJ2-3
TGTGCCAGCAGCGTAGGGGCCGGGAGGGCCACAGATACGCAGTATTTT
CASSVGAGRATDTQYF
>TRBD1|TRBV29-1|TRBJ1-1
TGCAGCGCTCAAAGACAGGGGGACACTGAAGCTTTCTTT
CSAQRQGDTEAFF
>-|TRBV6-5|TRBJ1-3
TGTGCCAGCAGTAGGAGCCCTGGAAACACCATATATTTT
CASSRSPGNTIYF
>-|TRBV28|TRBJ2-1
TGTGCCAGCAGTTTCTTGTCTGAGCAGTTCTTC
CASSFLSEQFF
>-|TRBV27|TRBJ1-5
TGTGCCAGCAGCGAACAAAATCCTAATCAGCCCCAGCATTTT
CASSEQNPNQPQHF
>TRBD2|TRBV9|TRBJ2-3
TGTGCCAGCAGCGTAGAAGGCGGGAGGGCCCTTGGAGATACGCAGTATTTT
CASSVEGGRALGDTQYF
>-|TRBV10-3|TRBJ2-7
TGTGCCATCAGTGAGTCGAAACTCTATACTAGTCACGAGCAGTACTTC
CAISESKLYTSHEQYF
>-|TRBV28|TRBJ2-3
TGTGCCAGCAGCCCTGGGACTTCTACCATGCCCACAGATACGCAGTATTTT
CASSPGTSTMPTDTQYF
>-|TRBV9|TRBJ2-2
TGTGCCAGCAGCGCCCATAGCGGTGGGAACACCGGGGAGCTGTTTTTT
CASSAHSGGNTGELFF
>-|TRBV27|TRBJ1-1
TGTGCCAGCAGTTACAGACTGAACACTGAAGCTTTCTTT
CASSYRLNTEAFF
>TRBD1|TRBV5-4|TRBJ1-6
TGTGCCAGCAGACCAGGGACAGGGGATTCACCCCTCCACTTT
CASRPGTGDSPLHF
>TRBD2|TRBV7-2|TRBJ2-7
TGTGCCAGCAGCTTAGGACTAGCGGGAGATTACGAGCAGTACTTC
CASSLGLAGDYEQYF
>-|TRBV7-2|TRBJ2-5
TGTGCCAGCAGCTTAGTACAACCACAAGAGACCCAGTACTTC
CASSLVQPQETQYF
>-|TRBV7-6|TRBJ1-4
TGTGCCCCCCGGGTCCCGCAAATTGATGAAAAACTGTTTTTT
CAPRVPQIDEKLFF
>-|TRBV19|TRBJ1-2
TGTGCCAGTACGGTAGGGGGTCTTGGCTATGGCTACACCTTC
CASTVGGLGYGYTF
>TRBD2|TRBV9|TRBJ2-1
TGTGCCAGCTCTGGGGGAGGGTCCTACAATGAGCAGTTCTTC
CASSGGGSYNEQFF